The rows below give T cell receptor beta chains drawn from one sample of a study of neurological immune-mediated disorders. TCRdb used MiXCR to reprocess the 5' RACE reads, holding one entry per CDR3 protein. The sample lists 65,000 to 75,000 distinct CDR3 sequences; around 5% were seen once. Material for sequencing was PBMCs. Source of these receptors: a woman in her 70s with multiple sclerosis. Each CDR3 is given with its conserved first and last residue. The D gene is left open where the match is weak. Not every row has a clone size; where given, it reads once, few, many or a size class.

CDR3aa: CAISEQGGETQYF; CDR3nt: TGTGCCATCAGTGAACAAGGGGGAGAGACCCAGTACTTC; len: 13; d_gene: NA; j_gene: TRBJ2-5; v_gene: TRBV10-3; abundance: NA
CDR3aa: CASRSWDSSLYF; CDR3nt: TGTGCCAGCAGATCTTGGGACAGCTCACTCTACTTC; len: 12; d_gene: TRBD1; j_gene: TRBJ2-7; v_gene: TRBV6-5; abundance: many
CDR3aa: CATSQNGRSGETQYF; CDR3nt: TGCGCCACCTCCCAGAACGGGAGGTCTGGGGAGACCCAGTACTTC; len: 15; d_gene: TRBD2; j_gene: TRBJ2-5; v_gene: TRBV5-1; abundance: many
CDR3aa: CASSYSNSGNTIYF; CDR3nt: TGTGCCAGCAGTTACTCTAATTCTGGAAACACCATATATTTT; len: 14; d_gene: NA; j_gene: TRBJ1-3; v_gene: TRBV6-5; abundance: many
CDR3aa: CASSGRAFEDTQYF; CDR3nt: TGCGCCAGCAGTGGGAGGGCCTTTGAAGATACGCAGTATTTT; len: 14; d_gene: TRBD2; j_gene: TRBJ2-3; v_gene: TRBV5-1; abundance: many
CDR3aa: CASSPILSSYNEQFF; CDR3nt: TGTGCCAGCAGCCCAATCCTGTCCTCCTACAATGAGCAGTTCTTC; len: 15; d_gene: NA; j_gene: TRBJ2-1; v_gene: TRBV5-6; abundance: NA
CDR3aa: CAISGREDTEAFF; CDR3nt: TGTGCCATCAGCGGACGGGAGGACACTGAAGCTTTCTTT; len: 13; d_gene: NA; j_gene: TRBJ1-1; v_gene: TRBV10-3; abundance: few
CDR3aa: CASSLGANKGYTF; CDR3nt: TGTGCCAGCAGCTTGGGTGCCAACAAAGGCTACACCTTC; len: 13; d_gene: NA; j_gene: TRBJ1-2; v_gene: TRBV5-5; abundance: many
CDR3aa: CASTLDPDTAHYGYTF; CDR3nt: TGTGCCAGCACCTTAGACCCCGACACTGCGCACTATGGCTACACCTTC; len: 16; d_gene: NA; j_gene: TRBJ1-2; v_gene: TRBV12-3/TRBV12-4; abundance: few
CDR3aa: CASSLWEGGETQYF; CDR3nt: TGTGCCAGCAGTTTATGGGAGGGTGGGGAGACCCAGTACTTC; len: 14; d_gene: TRBD2; j_gene: TRBJ2-5; v_gene: TRBV12-3/TRBV12-4; abundance: many
CDR3aa: CASSVDAGMNTEAFF; CDR3nt: TGTGCCAGCAGCGTAGACGCAGGGATGAACACTGAAGCTTTCTTT; len: 15; d_gene: NA; j_gene: TRBJ1-1; v_gene: TRBV9; abundance: many
CDR3aa: CSARGTGVNSPLHF; CDR3nt: TGCAGTGCTAGAGGGACAGGGGTTAATTCACCCCTCCACTTT; len: 14; d_gene: TRBD1; j_gene: TRBJ1-6; v_gene: TRBV20-1; abundance: many
CDR3aa: CAIRRGQGTDTQYF; CDR3nt: TGTGCCATCAGGAGAGGACAGGGAACAGATACGCAGTATTTT; len: 14; d_gene: TRBD1; j_gene: TRBJ2-3; v_gene: TRBV10-3; abundance: many
CDR3aa: CASSTTGVYRSEQFF; CDR3nt: TGTGCCAGCAGCACAACCGGGGTCTATCGGAGTGAGCAGTTCTTC; len: 15; d_gene: NA; j_gene: TRBJ2-1; v_gene: TRBV5-4; abundance: many
CDR3aa: CASSLETGGFEQYF; CDR3nt: TGTGCCAGCAGCTTAGAGACAGGGGGCTTCGAGCAGTACTTC; len: 14; d_gene: TRBD1; j_gene: TRBJ2-7; v_gene: TRBV7-9; abundance: many
CDR3aa: CASSYGTGGSRGYEQYF; CDR3nt: TGTGCCAGCAGTTACGGGACAGGGGGCTCGCGGGGCTACGAGCAGTACTTC; len: 17; d_gene: TRBD1; j_gene: TRBJ2-7; v_gene: TRBV12-3/TRBV12-4; abundance: many
CDR3aa: CSVGDRGRGNIQYF; CDR3nt: TGCAGCGTTGGAGACAGGGGAAGAGGAAACATTCAGTACTTC; len: 14; d_gene: TRBD1; j_gene: TRBJ2-4; v_gene: TRBV29-1; abundance: many
CDR3aa: CASTPTGDTQYF; CDR3nt: TGTGCCAGCACCCCTACGGGAGATACGCAGTATTTT; len: 12; d_gene: NA; j_gene: TRBJ2-3; v_gene: TRBV6-6; abundance: many
CDR3aa: CASSLGGGRREAFF; CDR3nt: TGTGCCAGCAGCTTGGGGGGCGGACGTCGGGAAGCTTTCTTT; len: 14; d_gene: NA; j_gene: TRBJ1-1; v_gene: TRBV5-5; abundance: many
CDR3aa: CASSSRGQGATGELFF; CDR3nt: TGTGCCAGCAGCTCACGGGGGCAGGGGGCGACCGGGGAGCTGTTTTTT; len: 16; d_gene: TRBD1; j_gene: TRBJ2-2; v_gene: TRBV5-8; abundance: many
CDR3aa: CASSPMDRESSGYTF; CDR3nt: TGTGCCAGCTCACCAATGGACAGGGAATCCTCTGGCTACACCTTC; len: 15; d_gene: TRBD1; j_gene: TRBJ1-2; v_gene: TRBV18; abundance: many
CDR3aa: CSVGQASTEAFF; CDR3nt: TGCAGCGTTGGACAGGCAAGCACTGAAGCTTTCTTT; len: 12; d_gene: NA; j_gene: TRBJ1-1; v_gene: TRBV29-1; abundance: many
CDR3aa: CASRPQGRNEKLFF; CDR3nt: TGTGCCAGCAGACCGCAGGGGAGAAATGAAAAACTGTTTTTT; len: 14; d_gene: NA; j_gene: TRBJ1-4; v_gene: TRBV7-3; abundance: many
CDR3aa: CASRAGSLDQPQHF; CDR3nt: TGTGCCAGCAGGGCAGGGAGCTTGGATCAGCCCCAGCATTTT; len: 14; d_gene: NA; j_gene: TRBJ1-5; v_gene: TRBV12-3/TRBV12-4; abundance: many
CDR3aa: CSARDRENTEAFF; CDR3nt: TGCAGTGCTAGAGACAGGGAGAACACTGAAGCTTTCTTT; len: 13; d_gene: NA; j_gene: TRBJ1-1; v_gene: TRBV20-1; abundance: many
CDR3aa: CASSFTSGSSYEQYF; CDR3nt: TGTGCCAGCAGCTTTACTAGCGGGAGCTCCTACGAGCAGTACTTC; len: 15; d_gene: TRBD2; j_gene: TRBJ2-7; v_gene: TRBV11-2; abundance: few
CDR3aa: CASSPHGSSGETQYF; CDR3nt: TGTGCCAGCAGCCCACACGGGAGTTCCGGTGAGACCCAGTACTTC; len: 15; d_gene: NA; j_gene: TRBJ2-5; v_gene: TRBV7-2; abundance: NA
CDR3aa: CASTQGSEAFF; CDR3nt: TGTGCCAGCACGCAGGGGAGTGAAGCTTTCTTT; len: 11; d_gene: NA; j_gene: TRBJ1-1; v_gene: TRBV6-5; abundance: many
CDR3aa: CASSQDVGRDTQYF; CDR3nt: TGCGCCAGCAGCCAAGACGTCGGGAGAGATACGCAGTATTTT; len: 14; d_gene: NA; j_gene: TRBJ2-3; v_gene: TRBV4-1; abundance: many